These T cell receptor beta chains were read from a single sample in a study of blood T cell repertoires in COVID-19. Method: immunoSEQ multiplex PCR; TCRdb's copy keeps in-frame clones and lacks some. The sample records 200,000 to 300,000 clones, 80% to 90% being singletons. Specimen: PBMCs or T cells enriched from blood (not recorded which). The receptors stem from a young woman with acute COVID-19. The CDR3 runs from the conserved cysteine through the conserved F or W. A D gene is named only where the DNA matches it firmly. Clone size is shown for a subset of rows, as once, few, many or a class of expanded clone.

J,size,V,D,length,CDR3,DNA
TRBJ2-1,-,TRBV18,-,14,CASSPLQTYNEQFF,TGTGCCAGCTCACCCCTGCAGACCTACAATGAGCAGTTCTTC
TRBJ1-2,once,TRBV18,TRBD1,14,CASSPRAGGDGYTF,TGTGCCAGCTCACCACGCGCAGGGGGCGATGGCTACACCTTC
TRBJ2-1,-,TRBV12-3/TRBV12-4,TRBD2,13,CASEAGGYNEQFF,TGTGCCAGCGAAGCGGGGGGCTACAATGAGCAGTTCTTC
TRBJ1-2,-,TRBV6-2/TRBV6-3,-,13,CASSFRDNYGYTF,TGTGCCAGCAGTTTTAGAGATAACTATGGCTACACCTTC
TRBJ1-2,-,TRBV6-5,-,14,CASSYRDSGYGYTF,TGTGCCAGCAGTTATAGGGACTCTGGCTATGGCTACACCTTC
TRBJ1-1,-,TRBV7-8,-,14,CASSTGTTNTEAFF,TGTGCCAGCAGCACCGGGACAACTAACACTGAAGCTTTCTTT
TRBJ2-2,-,TRBV5-1,-,14,CASSLSRATGELFF,TGCGCCAGCAGCTTGAGCAGGGCCACCGGGGAGCTGTTTTTT
TRBJ2-6,-,TRBV4-1,-,20,CASSYPTGPQAHSGANVLTF,TGCGCCAGCAGCTACCCGACAGGCCCCCAGGCCCACTCTGGGGCCAACGTCCTGACTTTC
TRBJ1-1,-,TRBV19,TRBD1,15,CASSSPGQRVTEAFF,TGTGCCAGTAGTTCTCCGGGACAGAGGGTCACTGAAGCTTTCTTT
TRBJ2-4,-,TRBV6-2/TRBV6-3,TRBD1,20,CASSYEKTGTGFWAKNIQYF,TGTGCCAGCAGTTACGAGAAGACCGGGACAGGGTTTTGGGCCAAAAACATTCAGTACTTC
TRBJ2-3,-,TRBV7-2,-,17,CASSSGGGGQLINTQYF,TGTGCCAGCAGCTCAGGCGGTGGCGGACAATTGATAAATACGCAGTATTTT
TRBJ2-2,-,TRBV11-3,-,17,CASSARRDLENTGELFF,TGTGCCAGCAGCGCTAGGAGGGATCTGGAGAACACCGGGGAGCTGTTTTTT
TRBJ1-5,-,TRBV5-5,-,14,CASSPTQGSQPQHF,TGTGCCAGCAGCCCTACACAGGGCTCCCAGCCCCAGCATTTT
TRBJ2-1,few,TRBV6-6,-,13,CASSYSRGPEQFF,TGTGCCAGCAGTTACAGCAGGGGACCTGAGCAGTTCTTC
TRBJ2-1,-,TRBV6-5,-,14,CASSYSSSYNEQFF,TGTGCCAGCAGTTACTCGAGCTCCTACAATGAGCAGTTCTTC
TRBJ1-1,-,TRBV2,-,13,CASSVGGRTEAFF,TGTGCCAGCAGTGTAGGGGGAAGAACTGAAGCTTTCTTT
TRBJ2-1,-,TRBV12-3/TRBV12-4,-,12,CAIPTLGVEQFF,TGTGCCATCCCAACCCTCGGGGTTGAGCAGTTCTTC
TRBJ1-5,-,TRBV3-1/TRBV3-2,-,12,CASSQAAGPQHF,TGTGCCAGCAGCCAAGCGGCAGGGCCCCAGCATTTT
TRBJ2-7,-,TRBV11-3,TRBD1,16,CASSGYTGQGDYEQYF,TGTGCCAGCAGCGGTTATACCGGACAGGGGGACTACGAGCAGTACTTC
TRBJ1-6,few,TRBV27,-,14,CASSPSSYNSPLHF,TGTGCCAGCAGTCCGAGCTCCTATAATTCACCCCTCCACTTT
TRBJ1-1,-,TRBV5-1,-,14,CASSLGAGGAEAFF,TGCGCCAGCAGCTTAGGGGCGGGGGGAGCTGAAGCTTTCTTT
TRBJ1-2,once,TRBV19,TRBD1,14,CASSIVGGAYGYTF,TGTGCCAGTAGTATAGTAGGGGGCGCCTATGGCTACACCTTC
TRBJ2-1,-,TRBV24-1,TRBD1,15,CATSATGQGGNEQFF,TGTGCCACCAGTGCCACGGGACAGGGTGGCAATGAGCAGTTCTTC
TRBJ1-1,few,TRBV3-1/TRBV3-2,-,14,CASSQNDRIGGAFF,TGTGCCAGCAGCCAAAACGACAGAATTGGTGGAGCTTTCTTT
TRBJ1-5,-,TRBV12-2,-,11,CAGGGSQPQHF,TGTGCAGGTGGGGGCAGTCAGCCCCAGCATTTT
TRBJ1-2,-,TRBV6-2/TRBV6-3,-,13,CASSPTGFYGYTF,TGTGCCAGCAGCCCCACAGGGTTCTATGGCTACACCTTC
TRBJ1-5,-,TRBV28,TRBD1,20,CASSSSAPGQGMVLDQPQHF,TGTGCCAGCAGTTCTTCCGCACCGGGACAGGGAATGGTCCTGGATCAGCCCCAGCATTTT
TRBJ2-5,-,TRBV4-2,TRBD1,18,CASSQFRKRGLGQETQYF,TGTGCCAGCAGCCAATTTCGGAAGAGGGGGCTGGGGCAAGAGACCCAGTACTTC
TRBJ1-1,-,TRBV3-1/TRBV3-2,-,18,CASSQVSTPAGAPTEAFF,TGTGCCAGCAGCCAAGTATCGACCCCTGCGGGGGCCCCCACTGAAGCTTTCTTT
TRBJ1-6,once,TRBV5-5,-,15,CASSLAGTYNSPLHF,TGTGCCAGCAGCTTGGCCGGGACTTATAATTCACCCCTCCACTTT
TRBJ1-2,-,TRBV12-5,-,14,CASGLAFLGEGYTF,TGTGCTAGTGGTTTGGCATTCCTCGGGGAGGGCTACACCTTC
TRBJ2-3,-,TRBV23-1,TRBD2,17,CASSQSPLAGTTDTQYF,TGCGCCAGCAGTCAATCCCCCCTAGCGGGTACCACAGATACGCAGTATTTT
TRBJ2-5,-,TRBV5-1,-,12,CASSTGQETQYF,TGCGCCAGCAGTACAGGACAAGAGACCCAGTACTTC
TRBJ2-2,-,TRBV27,-,13,CAILSRVTGELFF,TGTGCCATCCTCAGCAGGGTTACCGGGGAGCTGTTTTTT
TRBJ2-3,few,TRBV18,TRBD2,18,CASSPSLPGTSGADTQYF,TGTGCCAGCTCACCATCTCTCCCTGGGACTAGCGGGGCTGATACGCAGTATTTT
TRBJ1-1,-,TRBV10-3,-,13,CAIMRQENTEAFF,TGTGCCATCATGCGACAGGAGAACACTGAAGCTTTCTTT
TRBJ2-7,-,TRBV20-1,TRBD2,14,CSASPAGDSYEQYF,TGCAGTGCTAGTCCAGCGGGGGATTCCTACGAGCAGTACTTC
TRBJ1-5,-,TRBV27,-,17,CASSPRGGSRSNQPQHF,TGTGCCAGCAGTCCTCGAGGTGGGTCCCGTAGCAATCAGCCCCAGCATTTT
TRBJ1-2,few,TRBV7-2,-,11,CASTPGGGYTF,TGTGCCAGTACCCCTGGAGGGGGCTACACCTTC
TRBJ2-4,-,TRBV2,-,12,CASSLAKNIQYF,TGTGCCAGCTCACTAGCCAAAAACATTCAGTACTTC
TRBJ1-1,-,TRBV30,TRBD1,11,CAWNRGTEAFF,TGTGCCTGGAACAGGGGTACTGAAGCTTTCTTT
TRBJ2-5,-,TRBV25-1,-,13,CASSEGDKETQYF,TGTGCCAGCAGTGAAGGGGACAAAGAGACCCAGTACTTC
TRBJ1-3,-,TRBV7-9,TRBD1,15,CASSTRTGNRNTIYF,TGTGCCAGCAGCACCCGGACAGGGAACCGAAACACCATATATTTT
TRBJ1-5,-,TRBV4-3,TRBD1,16,CASSPSTGLSNQPQHF,TGCGCCAGCAGCCCTTCGACAGGGCTCAGCAATCAGCCCCAGCATTTT
TRBJ1-2,once,TRBV6-5,-,14,CASMPSKRAYGYTF,TGTGCCAGCATGCCGTCGAAGAGGGCCTATGGCTACACCTTC
TRBJ1-4,few,TRBV10-1,TRBD1,17,CASSVTGASYLNEKLFF,TGCGCCAGCAGCGTAACAGGGGCGTCTTACTTAAATGAAAAACTGTTTTTT
TRBJ1-1,-,TRBV6-5,TRBD1,16,CASSYLPGQENTEAFF,TGTGCCAGCAGTTATCTCCCGGGACAGGAGAACACTGAAGCTTTCTTT
TRBJ2-1,-,TRBV6-4,TRBD1,16,CASSDGVTGGYNEQFF,TGTGCCAGCAGTGACGGCGTAACAGGGGGCTACAATGAGCAGTTCTTC
TRBJ1-6,-,TRBV5-1,TRBD1,17,CASSFSSQGGSNSPLHF,TGCGCCAGCAGCTTTTCTTCACAAGGGGGCTCTAATTCACCCCTCCACTTT
TRBJ1-1,few,TRBV10-3,TRBD1,14,CAISVEGQKDEAFF,TGTGCCATCAGTGTAGAGGGACAGAAAGATGAAGCTTTCTTT
TRBJ1-5,-,TRBV10-1,-,13,CASSAGPNQPQHF,TGCGCCAGCAGTGCAGGTCCCAATCAGCCCCAGCATTTT
TRBJ1-2,-,TRBV5-1,TRBD1,15,CASSPAAGQGSGYTF,TGCGCCAGCAGCCCGGCCGCCGGACAGGGCTCCGGCTACACCTTC
TRBJ1-2,-,TRBV2,-,15,CASWSTDRLSGGYTF,TGTGCCAGCTGGTCGACCGACAGGCTCTCCGGCGGCTACACCTTC
TRBJ2-2,-,TRBV7-9,-,13,CASSSLYTGELFF,TGTGCCAGCAGCTCCCTTTACACCGGGGAGCTGTTTTTT
TRBJ2-7,-,TRBV27,TRBD2,16,CASSPAPSSGGYEQYF,TGTGCCAGCAGTCCCGCCCCTTCTAGCGGGGGCTACGAGCAGTACTTC